These 22 T cell receptor beta chains came from one sample sequenced in a study of shared clonotypes between healthy human individuals. The assay was immunoSEQ multiplex PCR, and TCRdb's table has in-frame clones only and misses some. The profile shows about 580,000 clones, nearly 98% of them singletons. CD45RO-negative, CCR7-positively selected cells formed the naive CD8 fraction, excluding terminally differentiated effector memory CD45RA+ cells. The sequenced sample consisted of naive CD8+ T cells sorted from blood. All receptors come from a man between 25 and 39 years old in good health.

V is TRBV14 and J is TRBJ2-7, with 8 positions matching TRBD2. The CDR3 contains 18 residues. Germline V gene data show CDR1 as SGHDN and CDR2 as FVKESK. After removal of 3 bases from V and 4 bases from J, the junction contained 17 bases not matched to a gene. CDR3 coding DNA: TGTGCCAGCAGCCATAATCGACTAGCGCCCGAGTTGTGGTACGAGCAGTACTTC. Amino acids: CASSHNRLAPELWYEQYF.

DNA for the CDR3: TGTGCCAGCAGCCGCCACAGGGTTAGGAGGGATGAAAAACTGTTTTTT. Amino acids: CASSRHRVRRDEKLFF. The gene calls are TRBV28 and TRBJ1-4, with D tentatively TRBD1 (6 bases). The CDR3 is made up of 16 amino acids. Germline V gives CDR1 MDHEN, CDR2 SYDVKM. V lost 6 bases and J 6 bases, leaving 20 bases between the germline ends.

This clone was observed once. The chain uses TRBV7-9 and TRBJ2-7; 7 nucleotides agree with TRBD2. V dropped 5 bases and J dropped 1; count of bases not matched to a gene: 14. The CDR3 has 17 residues. Germline lookup yields CDR1 SEHNR and CDR2 FQNEAQ (reference sequence). CDR3 loop: CASSNTSQGLQSYEQYF. The CDR3 DNA reads as TGTGCCAGCAGCAACACCTCGCAGGGACTACAATCCTACGAGCAGTACTTC.

The V call is TRBV7-6, the J call TRBJ2-2, with D possibly matching TRBD2 (5 bases). The CDR3 contains 16 residues. Germline loops: CDR1 SGHVS, CDR2 FNYEAQ. V lost 1 base and J 2 bases, leaving 11 bases between the germline ends. CDR3 loop: CASSLGPGINTGELFF. The CDR3 DNA sequence: TGTGCCAGCAGCTTAGGGCCGGGAATTAACACCGGGGAGCTGTTTTTT.

The V and J genes are TRBV29-1 and TRBJ2-1, with D tentatively TRBD1 (6 bases). The CDR3 is 14 residues long. The germline CDR1 and CDR2 sequences are SQVTM and ANQGSEA. Trimming took 3 bases from V and 2 from J, leaving 11 bases between them. This chain's CDR3 is CSVDARGTYNEQFF. The CDR3 DNA reads as TGCAGCGTTGACGCCAGGGGCACCTACAATGAGCAGTTCTTC.

The chain has TRBV14 and TRBJ1-1, with 7 bases lining up with TRBD1. Germline V gives CDR1 SGHDN, CDR2 FVKESK. The V and J ends lost 0 bases and 2 bases, in that order; junction bases with no gene match: 6. The length of the CDR3 is 16 residues. The CDR3 here is CASSQEVGTDNTEAFF. For the CDR3, the DNA is TGTGCCAGCAGCCAAGAAGTTGGGACAGATAACACTGAAGCTTTCTTT.

CDR3 nucleotides: TGTGCCAGCAGCTTAGCCAGACAGGGCTACGAGCAGTACTTC. It specifies CASSLARQGYEQYF. The chain couples TRBV7-8 to TRBJ2-7; 7 bases match TRBD1. Trimming cost V 0 bases and J 3 bases; bases outside gene matches: 2. CDR3 size: 14 residues. Germline V gene sequence: CDR1 SGHVS, CDR2 FQNEAQ.

The chain employs TRBV18 and TRBJ2-7; tentatively, D is TRBD1 (6 bases). Trimming took 3 bases from V and 0 from J, leaving 12 bases between them. The V gene's germline CDR1 is KGHSH and CDR2 LQKENI. CDR3 length: 15 amino acids. The CDR3 DNA follows: TGTGCCAGCTCACCGGCCGGGACACTCTCCTACGAGCAGTACTTC. Translated, it gives CASSPAGTLSYEQYF.

The chain recombines TRBV13 with TRBJ2-7, with TRBD1 identical over 9 bases. V shed 5 bases and J 5 bases; nucleotides not matched to a gene: 19. The germline gives CDR1 PRHDT, CDR2 FYEKMQ (reference sequence). CDR3 length: 18 residues. The CDR3, as DNA: TGTGCCAGCAGCGTCCTTACTGGGACAGGGCTGTGGTACGACGAGCAGTACTTC. It yields the protein CASSVLTGTGLWYDEQYF.

The sample holds one count of this clone. The V gene is TRBV6-1, the J gene TRBJ2-7; D possibly corresponds to TRBD1 (5 bases). The ends were cut back, 7 bases at V and 0 bases at J, with 10 bases in the middle. This CDR3 has 13 residues. Germline values: CDR1 MNHNS, CDR2 SASEGT. The CDR3 coding sequence is TGTGCCAGCACCGAAGGGGCCTCCTACGAGCAGTACTTC. It codes for CASTEGASYEQYF.

The V call is TRBV6-1, the J call TRBJ2-1; weak D call: TRBD2 (5 bases). This CDR3 has 13 residues. Germline assignment: CDR1 MNHNS and CDR2 SASEGT. V was pared by 4 bases and J by 3 bases, with 7 bases between. The CDR3 DNA sequence: TGTGCCAGCAGTGTTGCGGGCTACAATGAGCAGTTCTTC. Translated, it gives CASSVAGYNEQFF.

CDR3 residues: CASSARPGEAFF. The CDR3 coding sequence is TGTGCCAGCAGCGCCCGTCCAGGGGAAGCTTTCTTT. The chain carries TRBV7-9 and TRBJ1-1; D may be TRBD1 (5 bases). Trimming removed 5 bases at V and 8 bases at J, with 12 bases between. This CDR3 comprises 12 residues. Germline V gene lookup returns CDR1 SEHNR and CDR2 FQNEAQ (reference sequence).

The chain recombines TRBV15 with TRBJ1-2; D is ambiguous. Germline V gives CDR1 LNHNV, CDR2 YYDKDF (reference sequence). The length of the CDR3 is 13 residues. Trimming took off 3 bases at V and 8 bases at J, with 13 bases between the two ends. The CDR3 DNA follows: TGTGCCACCAGCAGCCTGGACGGGGAGGGCTACACCTTC. It yields the protein CATSSLDGEGYTF. The full variable domain, in which reference TRBV15 and TRBJ1-2 provide the parts outside the CDR3, is DAMVIQNPRYQVTQFGKPVTLSCSQTLNHNVMYWYQQKSSQAPKLLFHYYDKDFNNEADTPDNFQSRRPNTSFCFLDIRSPGLGDTAMYLCATSSLDGEGYTFGSGTRLTVV.

The rearrangement links TRBV29-1 to TRBJ1-1, with TRBD1 as a possible D gene (6 bases). The germline V gene has CDR1 SQVTM and CDR2 ANQGSEA. V was shortened by 8 bases and J by 7 bases, with 17 bases between the two germline ends. CDR3 length: 12 residues. CDR3 in DNA: TGCAGCACCGGGACAACCGTTCATGAAGCTTTCTTT. Amino acids: CSTGTTVHEAFF.

V and J are TRBV28 and TRBJ2-7; D is ambiguous. CDR3 size: 14 residues. Per germline, CDR1 MDHEN and CDR2 SYDVKM. Trimming left V 2 bases short and J 0 bases short, with 8 bases between. The CDR3 sequence: CASSLTGDSYEQYF. CDR3 bases: TGTGCCAGCAGTTTAACGGGCGACTCCTACGAGCAGTACTTC.

This chain links TRBV6-6 with TRBJ2-7; perhaps D is TRBD1 or TRBD2 (5 bases each). The CDR3 runs to 13 residues. Trimming removed 4 bases at V and 2 bases at J, with 9 bases between. In germline, CDR1 is MNHNY, CDR2 SVGAGI (reference sequence). The CDR3 nucleotides read TGTGCCAGCAGTTGGGGGAGCGCCTACGAGCAGTACTTC. Translated: CASSWGSAYEQYF.

The gene calls are TRBV7-9 and TRBJ2-3, with 9 bases lining up with TRBD2. The CDR3 totals 15 residues. From germline, CDR1 is SEHNR and CDR2 FQNEAQ (reference sequence). J gave up 5 bases and V 6 bases, and 9 bases lay outside the gene matches. The CDR3 region is CASRDPVSGRDTQYF. CDR3 sequence (DNA): TGTGCCAGCAGAGATCCCGTTAGCGGGAGAGATACGCAGTATTTT.

This chain links TRBV5-1 with TRBJ1-2, with unresolved D. In germline, CDR1 is SGHRS, CDR2 YFSETQ. This CDR3 spans 15 amino acids. The germline V and J ends were trimmed by 0 bases and 4 bases, with 13 bases remaining between them. This chain's CDR3 is CASSLEDPRVYGYTF. For the CDR3, the DNA is TGCGCCAGCAGCTTGGAGGACCCACGAGTCTATGGCTACACCTTC.

J is TRBJ1-2 and V is TRBV7-9; D is possibly TRBD1 (6 bases). Germline V gives CDR1 SEHNR, CDR2 FQNEAQ (reference sequence). CDR3 length: 14 amino acids. V dropped 2 bases and J dropped 4 bases, with 11 bases sitting between them. DNA for the CDR3: TGTGCCAGCAGCTTACCAACAGGGTTCTATGGCTACACCTTC. This translates into CASSLPTGFYGYTF.

The V call is TRBV6-6, the J call TRBJ2-7; D gene uncertain. The CDR3 contains 11 residues. Germline V gene data show CDR1 as MNHNY and CDR2 as SVGAGI (reference sequence). V was clipped by 6 bases and J by 4 bases, with 7 bases between them. This CDR3 reads CASSFGYEQYF. CDR3 DNA sequence: TGTGCCAGCAGCTTCGGGTACGAGCAGTACTTC.

The V and J genes are TRBV7-9 and TRBJ1-1; D may be TRBD1 (5 bases). Trimming took off 6 bases at V and 0 bases at J, with 8 bases between the two ends. CDR1 and CDR2 from the germline V gene are SEHNR and FQNEAQ (reference sequence). This CDR3 is built from 13 residues. CDR3 sequence: CASRAGLNTEAFF. The CDR3 coding sequence is TGTGCCAGCAGGGCAGGGTTGAACACTGAAGCTTTCTTT.

This chain connects TRBV5-1 to TRBJ2-7, with 7 bases that match TRBD1. This CDR3 region has 13 residues. After removal of 4 bases from V and 3 bases from J, the junction contained 4 bases not matched to a gene. CDR1 SGHRS and CDR2 YFSETQ come from the germline V gene. The CDR3 here is CASSGWDSYEQYF. The CDR3 region has the DNA TGCGCCAGCAGCGGGTGGGACAGCTACGAGCAGTACTTC.